The 16 T cell receptor beta chains listed next were all sequenced from one sample in a study of regulatory T cells in long-lasting Graves disease. As to time point: newly diagnosed GD, antithyroid drugs for less than 3 months. Isolated PBMC RNA provided the starting material for the TCR library. For TCR beta, libraries came from iRepertoire HTBI primers and Arm-PCR of CDR3 regions. TCRdb called the multiplex PCR reads again in MiXCR, with one record for every CDR3 protein. Of a few hundred thousand distinct CDR3 sequences in the sample, around 20% are singletons; the top ten hold approximately 15%. This specimen consisted of peripheral blood mononuclear cells (PBMCs), obtained at new diagnosis, from a patient treated with antithyroid drugs. The receptors were gathered from a female donor with Graves disease.

This chain links TRBV10-1 with TRBJ2-7; D gene ambiguous. The CDR3 is made up of 13 amino acids. CDR1 is WNHNN and CDR2 is SYGVQD in the germline V gene (reference sequence). The V gene lost 0 bases and the J gene lost 5 bases, with 8 bases spanning the gap. The CDR3 sequence: CASSESRVDEQYF. The CDR3 DNA is TGCGCCAGCAGTGAGTCGAGAGTCGACGAGCAGTACTTC.

This clonotype appeared many times. This rearrangement joins TRBV20-1 to TRBJ1-1; D is undetermined. CDR1 and CDR2 (germline): DFQATT, SNEGSKA (reference sequence). V lost 1 base and J 6 bases, leaving 18 bases between the germline ends. This CDR3 has 15 amino acids. In DNA, the CDR3 is TGCAGTGCTAGAGGCTCGATCGGAGATAAGCCTGAAGCTTTCTTT. Its translation is CSARGSIGDKPEAFF.

V and J are TRBV4-1 and TRBJ2-5; TRBD2 is a possible D gene (6 bases). Germline lookup yields CDR1 MGHRA and CDR2 YSYEKL. V lost 0 bases and J lost 4, with 12 bases in between. The CDR3 loop spans 15 amino acids. DNA for the CDR3: TGCGCCAGCAGCCAAGATCGGAGGGGACTAGAGACCCAGTACTTC. The encoded protein is CASSQDRRGLETQYF.

Many counts were recorded for this clonotype. The chain employs TRBV3-1 and TRBJ2-1; tentative D call: TRBD2 (5 bases). The germline V gene encodes CDR1 LGHDT and CDR2 YNNKEL (reference sequence). Trimming took off 1 base at V and 8 bases at J, with 18 bases between the two ends. The CDR3 has 16 amino acids. CDR3 coding DNA: TGTGCCAGCAGCCAAGGGGCTAGCAGAACTCTGGATGAGCAGTTCTTC. Translated, it gives CASSQGASRTLDEQFF.

This clonotype was observed many times. J is TRBJ2-2 and V is TRBV28; unclear D gene. Germline-derived CDR1 and CDR2 are MDHEN and SYDVKM. V shed 6 bases and J shed 6 bases, with 8 bases lying between them. This CDR3 is built from 12 residues. In nucleotides, the CDR3 is TGTGCCAGCAGACTGAGACCCGGGGAGCTGTTTTTT. Encoded protein: CASRLRPGELFF.

Notes on this clonotype: This may arise from a read error, as a much more abundant clone is one base away. V gene TRBV5-1 combines with J gene TRBJ1-1; D is ambiguous. The CDR3 spans 15 residues. The germline gives CDR1 SGHRS, CDR2 YFSETQ. CDR3 loop: CASSQDPHGFTEASF. In DNA, the CDR3 is TGCGCCAGCAGCCAAGATCCCCACGGGTTCACTGAAGCTTCCTTT.

This clonotype was observed at least ten times. The chain has TRBV11-2 and TRBJ1-2; perhaps TRBD1 as D (5 bases). The CDR3 spans 12 residues. Trimming left V 3 bases short and J 7 bases short, with 9 bases between. Germline V gene data show CDR1 as SGHAT and CDR2 as FQNNGV. The CDR3 region has the DNA TGTGCCAGCAGCTTGGAGGGGCTTGGCTACACCTTC. Its protein is CASSLEGLGYTF. The variable domain in full, completed from reference TRBV11-2 and TRBJ1-2, reads EAGVAQSPRYKIIEKRQSVAFWCNPISGHATLYWYQQILGQGPKLLIQFQNNGVVDDSQLPKDRFSAERLKGVDSTLKIQPAKLEDSAVYLCASSLEGLGYTFGSGTRLTVV.

This clonotype was seen repeatedly, ten times or more. V is TRBV7-9 and J is TRBJ1-1; 8 nucleotides align to TRBD1. Germline V gives CDR1 SEHNR, CDR2 FQNEAQ (reference sequence). This CDR3 contains 12 residues. With 6 bases clipped from V and 4 bases from J, the junction kept 1 base outside the gene matches. The CDR3 sequence is CASSQGATEAFF. CDR3 in DNA: TGTGCCAGCAGTCAGGGGGCCACTGAAGCTTTCTTT.

In this sample, this clonotype turned up a few times. The CDR3 loop is CASSPGALRETQYF. The CDR3 nucleotides read TGTGCCAGCAGCCCCGGGGCCCTGAGGGAGACCCAGTACTTC. J is TRBJ2-5 and V is TRBV9, with D perhaps matching TRBD1 or TRBD2 (5 bases each). CDR1 is SGDLS, CDR2 YYNGEE, per germline. The germline V and J ends were trimmed by 4 bases and 5 bases, with 15 bases remaining between them. The CDR3 loop spans 14 amino acids.

Regarding this clonotype: A read error is likely here: a far larger clone is one base away. The chain uses TRBV7-2 and TRBJ2-7; tentatively, D is TRBD2 (6 bases). From germline, CDR1 is SGHTA and CDR2 FQGNSA. V lost 1 base, J lost 6 bases, and 13 bases lay in between. The CDR3 length is 14 residues. The CDR3 coding sequence is TGTGCCAGCAGCTTAGGTCCCGGGGGTGGCGAGCAGTACTTC. Translation: CASSLGPGGGEQYF.

This clonotype was observed at least ten times. J is TRBJ2-4 and V is TRBV20-1; 8 nucleotides match TRBD1. The V segment lost 6 bases and the J segment 13 bases; nucleotides outside the gene matches: 14. This CDR3 has 13 amino acids. The germline gives CDR1 DFQATT, CDR2 SNEGSKA (reference sequence). CDR3 protein: CSAAKIGQGVQYF. The CDR3 DNA sequence: TGCAGTGCCGCAAAAATCGGACAGGGCGTACAGTACTTC.

This clonotype was seen only a few times. The chain joins TRBV18 to TRBJ1-3; weak D call: TRBD1 (6 bases). The CDR3 totals 14 residues. The ends were cut back, 6 bases at V and 7 bases at J, with 16 bases in the middle. Germline lookup yields CDR1 KGHSH and CDR2 LQKENI. CDR3 sequence: CASSPDRSSNTIYF. In nucleotides, the CDR3 is TGTGCCAGCTCTCCCGACAGGAGTAGTAACACCATATATTTT. The full variable domain, its missing parts supplied by reference TRBV18 and TRBJ1-3, is NAGVMQNPRHLVRRRGQEARLRCSPMKGHSHVYWYRQLPEEGLKFMVYLQKENIIDESGMPKERFSAEFPKEGPSILRIQQVVRGDSAAYFCASSPDRSSNTIYFGEGSWLTVV.

This clonotype was recorded only once. This chain uses TRBV4-3 with TRBJ2-4; D may be TRBD1 or TRBD2 (6 bases each). This CDR3 spans 18 amino acids. CDR1 and CDR2 (germline): LGHNA, YSLEER. V was shortened by 0 bases and J by 4 bases, with 19 bases between the two germline ends. DNA for the CDR3: TGCGCCAGCAGCCAAGATGGGGGGCAGGGGAGACTTAAAAACATTCAGTACTTC. Protein product: CASSQDGGQGRLKNIQYF.

As regards this clonotype: This may be a read error: a much more frequent sequence differs by one nucleotide. The chain recombines TRBV3-2 with TRBJ2-7; no check of the table's D call, TRBD1, against the DNA was made. TRBV3-2 has pseudogene status. The CDR3 has 14 amino acids. CDR3 nucleotide sequence: TGTGCCAACAGCCAAGACAGGGGGCGCCGCGAGCAGTACTTC. It translates to CANSQDRGRREQYF.

This clonotype was seen many times. The chain is built from TRBV20-1 and TRBJ2-3; 7 positions agree with TRBD2. This CDR3 region has 13 residues. Trimming cost V 2 bases and J 2 bases; bases outside gene matches: 1. Germline lookup yields CDR1 DFQATT and CDR2 SNEGSKA (reference sequence). The CDR3 spells CSARLADTDTQYF. Written as DNA, the CDR3 is TGCAGTGCTAGACTAGCGGACACAGATACGCAGTATTTT.

V usage is TRBV7-9 and J usage is TRBJ2-3; 9 bases line up with TRBD2. Looked up from germline, CDR1 is SEHNR and CDR2 is FQNEAQ (reference sequence). The CDR3 loop spans 18 amino acids. Losses at the gene ends were 1 base for V and 1 base for J; bases not matched to a gene: 9. CDR3 region: CASSLVGGRAGGTDTQYF. The DNA of the CDR3 is TGTGCCAGCAGCTTAGTAGGCGGGAGGGCCGGGGGCACAGATACGCAGTATTTT.